The source of this T cell receptor beta chain is a study of blood T cell repertoires in COVID-19. Study as a whole: The samples span acute and convalescent COVID-19 from the United States, Italy and Spain.

Profiled with immunoSEQ multiplex PCR; TCRdb holds only in-frame clones, not every one. The table lists just over 150,000 clones, 85% of them singletons. Sequencing was done on a sample of peripheral blood. The sequence was collected from a human donor with acute or convalescent COVID-19. The donor label of this sample is uncertain.

The CDR3 here is CASRRGGSDQPQHF. CDR3 DNA sequence: TGTGCCAGCAGACGTGGGGGGAGCGATCAGCCCCAGCATTTT. The chain couples TRBV7-9 to TRBJ1-5; D perhaps matches TRBD1 (5 bases). Between the trimmed V and J ends, which lost 6 bases and 5 bases, there was a span of 14 bases. The CDR3 is 14 amino acids. Germline V gene lookup returns CDR1 SEHNR and CDR2 FQNEAQ (reference sequence).